The 2 T cell receptor beta chains in this list originate from one sample, sequenced in a study of shared clonotypes between healthy human individuals (dated by TCRdb to about 2020). Library preparation used the immunoSEQ multiplex PCR assay. In its TCRdb copy, this immuneACCESS table keeps in-frame sequences only and misses some clones. Where compared with another copy, unresolved V genes explain less than half of these, and the others have no known cause. The sample table lists over a million clones, around 97% of them with a count of one. The ten largest clonotypes hold roughly 1.2% of the sample. Material: naive CD4+ T cells sorted from blood. Interpreted using the paper, the cell subset or site label stands for: CD45RA+ positively selected. These receptors came from a man aged 30 to 45 in good health.

To note about this clone: The same CDR3 can be traced to other DNA sequences in this sample. The V and J genes are TRBV5-1 and TRBJ2-1; D is unclear. The CDR3 extends over 13 amino acids. Germline assignment: CDR1 SGHRS and CDR2 YFSETQ. The V and J ends lost 0 bases and 4 bases respectively, with 5 bases between them. The CDR3 DNA reads TGCGCCAGCAGCTTGGATGGATACAATGAGCAGTTCTTC. Translated, it gives CASSLDGYNEQFF.

The J gene is TRBJ1-3, the V gene TRBV2; 7 bases fit TRBD1. Germline values: CDR1 SNHLY, CDR2 FYNNEI. Trimming took 5 bases from V and 2 from J; bases not matched to a gene: 6. This CDR3 spans 15 amino acids. This CDR3 is CASSRDSAAGNTIYF. DNA for the CDR3: TGTGCCAGCAGTCGGGACAGTGCCGCTGGAAACACCATATATTTT.